This T cell receptor (beta chain) was obtained from a study of T cell repertoires in cytomegalovirus infection. The overall study: Indications came from public TCR beta signatures; they pointed to CMV infection and to a matching HLA type.

This clonotype has just one count. A read error may account for a junction end that differs from germline. The length of the CDR3 is 15 residues. Germline-derived CDR1 and CDR2 are SSHAT and FNYEAQ (reference sequence). TCRdb re-derived calls from the reads in MiXCR, one entry per CDR3 protein. The sample contains approximately 750,000 distinct CDR3 sequences, roughly 35% of which appear only once. V is TRBV7-7 and J is TRBJ1-4; 8 bases fit TRBD1. The receptor was derived from a human donor in good health (CMV status not recorded). Some clones in this sample may be carry-over from other donors' samples. The sample taken for sequencing was PBMCs. The CDR3 reads CASSPWTGMDEKLFF. The CDR3 nucleotides read TGTGCTAGCAGCCCCTGGACAGGGATGGATGAAAAACTGTTTTTT.